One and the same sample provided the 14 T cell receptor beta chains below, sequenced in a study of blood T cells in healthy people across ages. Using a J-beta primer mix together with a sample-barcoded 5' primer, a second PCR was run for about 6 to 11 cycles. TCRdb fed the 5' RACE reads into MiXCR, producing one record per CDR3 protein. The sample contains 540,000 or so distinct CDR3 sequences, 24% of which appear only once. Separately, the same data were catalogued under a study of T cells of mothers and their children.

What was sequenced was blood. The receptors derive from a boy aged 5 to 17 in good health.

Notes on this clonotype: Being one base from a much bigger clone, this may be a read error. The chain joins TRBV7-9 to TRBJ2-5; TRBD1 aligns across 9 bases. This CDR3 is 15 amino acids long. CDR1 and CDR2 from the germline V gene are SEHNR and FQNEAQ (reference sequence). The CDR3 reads CASSMGQGPYNEQLF. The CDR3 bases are TGTGCCAGCAGCATGGGACAGGGTCCCTACAATGAGCAGCTCTTC.

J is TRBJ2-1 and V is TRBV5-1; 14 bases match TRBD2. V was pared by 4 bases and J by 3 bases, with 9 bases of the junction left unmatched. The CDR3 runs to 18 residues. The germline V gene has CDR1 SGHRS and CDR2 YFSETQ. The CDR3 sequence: CASSLGTSGRPFYNEQFF. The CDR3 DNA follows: TGCGCCAGCAGCCTAGGGACTAGCGGGAGACCCTTCTACAATGAGCAGTTCTTC.

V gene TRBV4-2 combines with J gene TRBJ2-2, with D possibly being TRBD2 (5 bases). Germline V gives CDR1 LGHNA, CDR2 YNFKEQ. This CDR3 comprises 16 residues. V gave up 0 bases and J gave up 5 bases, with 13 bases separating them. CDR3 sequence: CASSQEDLFRTGELFF. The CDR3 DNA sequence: TGTGCCAGCAGCCAAGAGGACTTGTTTAGGACCGGGGAGCTGTTTTTT.

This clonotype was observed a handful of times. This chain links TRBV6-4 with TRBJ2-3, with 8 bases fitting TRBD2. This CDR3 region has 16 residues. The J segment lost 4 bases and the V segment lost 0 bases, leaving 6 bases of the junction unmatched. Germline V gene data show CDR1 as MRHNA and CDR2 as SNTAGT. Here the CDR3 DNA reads TGTGCCAGCAGTGACTCTGGGCGGGGGGAATCAGATACGCAGTATTTT. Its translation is CASSDSGRGESDTQYF.

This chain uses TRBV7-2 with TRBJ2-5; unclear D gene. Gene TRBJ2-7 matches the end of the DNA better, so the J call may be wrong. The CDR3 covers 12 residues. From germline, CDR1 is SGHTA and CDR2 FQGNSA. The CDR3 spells CASSVDHYEQYF. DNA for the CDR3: TGTGCCAGCTCTGTGGACCACTACGAGCAGTACTTC.

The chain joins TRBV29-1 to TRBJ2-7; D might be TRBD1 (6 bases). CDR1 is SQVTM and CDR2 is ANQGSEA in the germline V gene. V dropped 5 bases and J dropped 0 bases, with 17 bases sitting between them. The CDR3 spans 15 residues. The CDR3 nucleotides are TGCAGCGTTCAAACGGGACACCGGAGCTCCTACGAGCAGTACTTC. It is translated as CSVQTGHRSSYEQYF.

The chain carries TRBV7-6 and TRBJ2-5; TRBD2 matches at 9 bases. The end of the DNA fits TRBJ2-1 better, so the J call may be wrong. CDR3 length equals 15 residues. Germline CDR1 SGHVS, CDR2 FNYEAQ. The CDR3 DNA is TGTGCCAGCAGCTTAGGTAGCGGGGGCTACAATGAGCAGTTCTTC. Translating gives CASSLGSGGYNEQFF.

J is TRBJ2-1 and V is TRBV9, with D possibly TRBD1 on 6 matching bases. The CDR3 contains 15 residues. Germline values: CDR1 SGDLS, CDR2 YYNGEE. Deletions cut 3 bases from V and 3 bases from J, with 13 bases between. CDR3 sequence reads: CASSADSQIYNEQFF. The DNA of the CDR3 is TGTGCCAGCAGCGCGGACAGCCAAATCTACAATGAGCAGTTCTTC.

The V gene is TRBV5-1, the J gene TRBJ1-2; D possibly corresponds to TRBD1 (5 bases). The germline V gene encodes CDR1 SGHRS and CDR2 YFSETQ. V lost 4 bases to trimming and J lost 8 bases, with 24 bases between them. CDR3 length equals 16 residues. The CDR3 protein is CASSQRQSSKIKGYTF. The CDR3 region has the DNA TGCGCCAGCAGCCAGAGACAGAGTTCCAAGATAAAGGGCTACACCTTC.

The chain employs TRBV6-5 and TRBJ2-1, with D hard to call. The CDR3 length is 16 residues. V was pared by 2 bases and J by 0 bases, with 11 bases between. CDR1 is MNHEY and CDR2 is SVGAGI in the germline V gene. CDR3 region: CASSYDSQPSYNEQFF. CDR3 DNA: TGTGCCAGCAGTTACGATTCACAGCCCTCCTACAATGAGCAGTTCTTC.

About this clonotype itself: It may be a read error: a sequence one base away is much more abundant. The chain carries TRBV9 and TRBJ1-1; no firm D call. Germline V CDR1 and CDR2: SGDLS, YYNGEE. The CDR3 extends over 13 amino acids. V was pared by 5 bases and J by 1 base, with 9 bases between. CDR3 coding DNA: TGTGCCAGCAGGGAGACGGCGAACACTGAAGCTTTCTTT. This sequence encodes CASRETANTEAFF.

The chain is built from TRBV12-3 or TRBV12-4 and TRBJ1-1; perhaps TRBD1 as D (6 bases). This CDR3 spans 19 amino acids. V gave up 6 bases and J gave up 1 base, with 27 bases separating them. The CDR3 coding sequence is TGTGCCAGCAGCTTGATGGACAGATTCACTTTCGTGGGGAACACTGAAGCTTTCTTT. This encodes CASSLMDRFTFVGNTEAFF.

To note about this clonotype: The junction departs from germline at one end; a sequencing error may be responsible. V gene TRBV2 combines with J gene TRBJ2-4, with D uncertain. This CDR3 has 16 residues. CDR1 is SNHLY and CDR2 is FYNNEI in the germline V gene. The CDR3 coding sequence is TGTGCCAGCAGTGAAGTGACAATCACAGCCAAAAACATTCGGTACTTC. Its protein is CASSEVTITAKNIRYF.

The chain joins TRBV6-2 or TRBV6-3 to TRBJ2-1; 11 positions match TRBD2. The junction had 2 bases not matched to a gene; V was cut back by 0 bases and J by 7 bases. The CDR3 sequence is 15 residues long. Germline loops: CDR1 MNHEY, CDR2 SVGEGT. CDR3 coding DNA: TGTGCCAGCAGTTACTCCGGGACTAGCGGTAATGAGCAGTTCTTC. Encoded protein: CASSYSGTSGNEQFF.